This is a list of T cell receptor beta chains from one sample in a study of beta chain features in type 1 diabetes. TCRdb's copy holds only in-frame clones and misses some; the assay was immunoSEQ multiplex PCR. The table shows about 23,000 clones, with less than 75% occurring only once. Sequencing input: stem cell memory CD4+ T cells from blood. These receptors were taken from a man between 18 and 35 years old with type 1 diabetes. CDR3s include the opening cysteine and the closing phenylalanine or tryptophan. Each record gives: J gene, clone size, V gene, D gene, CDR3 DNA, CDR3 protein. A D gene is named only where the DNA matches it firmly. Part of the rows lack a size; the others show once, few, many or a class for expanded clones.

>TRBJ2-1|NA|TRBV5-1|TRBD2
TGCGCCAGCAGCTCTCAGCGGGGGCTACCCAATGAGCAGTTCTTC
CASSSQRGLPNEQFF
>TRBJ2-3|NA|TRBV11-2|NA
TGTGCCAGCAGCCGGAGCGTGAGGACAGATACGCAGTATTTT
CASSRSVRTDTQYF
>TRBJ1-6|NA|TRBV28|NA
TGTGCCAGCAGTTTCACAGCAAACCGTAATTCACCCCTCCACTTT
CASSFTANRNSPLHF
>TRBJ1-2|NA|TRBV5-1|NA
TGCGCCAGCAGCTTTGGAGCCAGAAAGGATGGCTACACCTTC
CASSFGARKDGYTF
>TRBJ1-5|NA|TRBV5-1|TRBD1
TGCGCCAGCAGCCCCCAGGGGGATCGAGAGCAGCCCCAGCATTTT
CASSPQGDREQPQHF
>TRBJ1-1|NA|TRBV29-1|NA
TGCAGCGTTGAAGCCCCGCGAGGGAACACTGAAGCTTTCTTT
CSVEAPRGNTEAFF
>TRBJ2-3|NA|TRBV19|NA
TGTGCCAGTAGTACCCACGGGACACCAGAAGGGATTACGCAGTATTTT
CASSTHGTPEGITQYF
>TRBJ2-3|once|TRBV15|TRBD2
TGTGCCACCAGTAACCGGGGGGCAGATACGCAGTATTTT
CATSNRGADTQYF
>TRBJ2-3|NA|TRBV5-1|TRBD1
TGCGCCAGCAGCCCGGAGGTAGGGGGCGGAGATACGCAGTATTTT
CASSPEVGGGDTQYF
>TRBJ2-3|few|TRBV9|NA
TGTGCCAGCAGCGCAGGGTCAGGGGCAGATACGCAGTATTTT
CASSAGSGADTQYF
>TRBJ2-4|NA|TRBV19|NA
TGTGCCGTCTCTCAGGACAAAAACATTCAGTACTTC
CAVSQDKNIQYF
>TRBJ2-6|NA|TRBV19|NA
TGTGCCAGTAATTACGCAGGCAGCTCTGGGGCCAACGTCCTGACTTTC
CASNYAGSSGANVLTF
>TRBJ2-7|once|TRBV28|NA
TGTGCCAGCAGTTTGGGGGCAGGGGCGCCCGCCGACTACGAGCAGTACTTC
CASSLGAGAPADYEQYF
>TRBJ2-5|NA|TRBV10-3|NA
TGTGCCATCAGTGAGTTTATCCAGCAGGGCCAAGAGACCCAGTACTTC
CAISEFIQQGQETQYF
>TRBJ2-5|few|TRBV6-5|NA
TGTGCCAGCAGTTACTCGGGGACATTGGGCGAGACCCAGTACTTC
CASSYSGTLGETQYF
>TRBJ1-1|once|TRBV2|NA
TGTGCCAGCACACTTATGAACACTGAAGCTTTCTTT
CASTLMNTEAFF
>TRBJ2-5|NA|TRBV28|NA
TGTGCCAGCAGTCCTCAGGGGAAAACCCAGTACTTC
CASSPQGKTQYF
>TRBJ2-7|NA|TRBV6-1|NA
TGTGCCAGCAGGCGGACAGAACCAAACTACGAGCAGTACTTC
CASRRTEPNYEQYF
>TRBJ1-1|NA|TRBV4-3|NA
TGCGCCAGCAGCCAAGATGGTACACACTATACTGAAGCTTTCTTT
CASSQDGTHYTEAFF
>TRBJ1-2|NA|TRBV6-5|TRBD1
TGTGCCAGCAGTACCACGGGACAGGGGTCGGGCGGCTACACCTTC
CASSTTGQGSGGYTF
>TRBJ1-1|NA|TRBV12-5|NA
TGTGCTAGTCGCGGCAGGGGAGACACTGAAGCTTTCTTT
CASRGRGDTEAFF
>TRBJ2-5|NA|TRBV7-2|TRBD2
TGTGCCAGCAGCCCCCGGGAGGCAGGGAGTGGCTGGGAGACCCAGTACTTC
CASSPREAGSGWETQYF
>TRBJ2-3|NA|TRBV2|TRBD1
TGTGCCAGACCTCTACCCCTCAAGGGGCAGGGGGAGAGGACAGATACGCAGTATTTT
CARPLPLKGQGERTDTQYF
>TRBJ2-7|NA|TRBV7-9|NA
TGTGCCAGCAGCTCAACAGGGAACCCCTACGAGCAGTACTTC
CASSSTGNPYEQYF
>TRBJ2-7|NA|TRBV19|TRBD2
TGTGCCAGTAGTACCGGCGGGAGTTCATGGTCGCGTTACGAGCAGTACTTC
CASSTGGSSWSRYEQYF
>TRBJ2-5|few|TRBV15|NA
TGTGCCACCAGCAGGACACAACGAGAGACCCAGTACTTC
CATSRTQRETQYF
>TRBJ2-2|NA|TRBV7-6|NA
TGTGCCAGCAGCTCCCCCGCGGGGCCAATTCTTCCCGGGGAGCTGTTTTTT
CASSSPAGPILPGELFF
>TRBJ1-5|once|TRBV19|NA
TGTGCCAGTAGTATAACGGGGTTTGTGCGCAATCAGCCCCAGCATTTT
CASSITGFVRNQPQHF
>TRBJ1-5|once|TRBV28|NA
TGTGCCAGCAGTTTAGACTTGGGGGGGACCAATAGCAATCAGCCCCAGCATTTT
CASSLDLGGTNSNQPQHF
>TRBJ2-7|NA|TRBV6-6|NA
TGTGCCAGCAGTCCCTCTCCGGGGGACGTCTCCTACGAGCAGTACTTC
CASSPSPGDVSYEQYF
>TRBJ1-1|NA|TRBV6-1|NA
TGTGCCAGCGCTTATGGGCTGAACACTGAAGCTTTCTTT
CASAYGLNTEAFF
>TRBJ1-1|NA|TRBV10-3|TRBD1
TGTGCCATCAGTGATAGTCAGGGGGTAAGAACTGAAGCTTTCTTT
CAISDSQGVRTEAFF
>TRBJ2-5|NA|TRBV19|NA
TGTGCCAGTAGTATGTCTCCAGCGAGTTGGGAGACCCAGTACTTC
CASSMSPASWETQYF
>TRBJ2-7|NA|TRBV14|TRBD1
TGTGCCAGCAGCCCAGGGACAGCTCCAACCTACGAGCAGTACTTC
CASSPGTAPTYEQYF
>TRBJ2-5|NA|TRBV5-4|NA
TGTGCCAGCAGCTCCGGGACTCTCCAAGAGACCCAGTACTTC
CASSSGTLQETQYF
>TRBJ2-5|NA|TRBV5-1|NA
TGCGCCAGCAGCTCGTATTCCAGAAGCCAAGAGACCCAGTACTTC
CASSSYSRSQETQYF
>TRBJ2-3|NA|TRBV5-4|NA
TGTGCCAGCAGGATCAGCGGGAGCACAGATACGCAGTATTTT
CASRISGSTDTQYF